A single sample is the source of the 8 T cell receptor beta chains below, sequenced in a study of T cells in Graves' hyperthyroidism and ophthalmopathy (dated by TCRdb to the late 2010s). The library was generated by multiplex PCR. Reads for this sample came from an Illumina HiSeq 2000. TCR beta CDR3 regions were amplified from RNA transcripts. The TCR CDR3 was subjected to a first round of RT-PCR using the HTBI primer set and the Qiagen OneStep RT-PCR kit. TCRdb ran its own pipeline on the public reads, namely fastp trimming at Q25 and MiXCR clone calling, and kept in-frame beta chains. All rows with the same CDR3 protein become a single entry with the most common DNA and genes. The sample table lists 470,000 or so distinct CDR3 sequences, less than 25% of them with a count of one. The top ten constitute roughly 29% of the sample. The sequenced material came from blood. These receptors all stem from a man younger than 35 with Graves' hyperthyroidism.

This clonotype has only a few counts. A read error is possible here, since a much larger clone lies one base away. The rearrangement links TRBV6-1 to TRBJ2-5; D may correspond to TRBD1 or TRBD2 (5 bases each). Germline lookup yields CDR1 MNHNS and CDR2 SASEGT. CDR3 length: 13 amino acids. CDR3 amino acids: CASSPGRRETKYF. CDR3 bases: TGTGCCAGCAGCCCGGGACGACGAGAGACCAAGTACTTC.

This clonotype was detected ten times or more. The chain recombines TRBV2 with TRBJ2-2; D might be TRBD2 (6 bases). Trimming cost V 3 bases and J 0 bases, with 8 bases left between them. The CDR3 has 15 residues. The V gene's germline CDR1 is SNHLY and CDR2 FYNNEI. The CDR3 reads CASSEGLSNTGELFF. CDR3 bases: TGTGCCAGCAGTGAGGGACTTTCGAACACCGGGGAGCTGTTTTTT.

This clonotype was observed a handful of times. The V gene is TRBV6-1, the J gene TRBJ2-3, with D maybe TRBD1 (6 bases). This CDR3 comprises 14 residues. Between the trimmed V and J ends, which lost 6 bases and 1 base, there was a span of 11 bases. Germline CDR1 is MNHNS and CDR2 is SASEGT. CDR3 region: CASSAQGRTDTQYF. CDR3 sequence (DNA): TGTGCCAGCAGCGCACAGGGACGCACAGATACGCAGTATTTT.

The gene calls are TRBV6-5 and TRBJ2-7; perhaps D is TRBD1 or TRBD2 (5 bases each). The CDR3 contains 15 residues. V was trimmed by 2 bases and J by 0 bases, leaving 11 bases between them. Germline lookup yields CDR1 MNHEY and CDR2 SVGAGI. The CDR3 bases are TGTGCCAGCAGTTACCTTCGGGACGGCTCCTACGAGCAGTACTTC. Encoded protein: CASSYLRDGSYEQYF.

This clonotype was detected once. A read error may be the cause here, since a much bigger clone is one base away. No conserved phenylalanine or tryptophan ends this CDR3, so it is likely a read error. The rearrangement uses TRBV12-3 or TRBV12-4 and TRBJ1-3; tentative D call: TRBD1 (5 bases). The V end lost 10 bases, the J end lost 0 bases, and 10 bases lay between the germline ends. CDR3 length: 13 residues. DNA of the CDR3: TGTGCCATCCAGGGAGACTCTGGAAACACCATATATGTT. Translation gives CAIQGDSGNTIYV.

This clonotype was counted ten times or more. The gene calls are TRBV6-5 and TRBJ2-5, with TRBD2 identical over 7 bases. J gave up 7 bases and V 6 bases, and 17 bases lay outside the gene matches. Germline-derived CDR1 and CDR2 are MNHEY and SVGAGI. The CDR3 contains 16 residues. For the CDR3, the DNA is TGTGCCAGCAGGGGTATGTCTAGCGGAGAAAGAGGGACCCAGTACTTC. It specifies CASRGMSSGERGTQYF.

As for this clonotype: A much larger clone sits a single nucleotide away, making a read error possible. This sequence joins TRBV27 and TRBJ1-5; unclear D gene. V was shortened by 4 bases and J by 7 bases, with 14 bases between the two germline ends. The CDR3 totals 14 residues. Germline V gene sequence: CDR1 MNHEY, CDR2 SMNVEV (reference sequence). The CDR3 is CASSSMWTGQPQHF. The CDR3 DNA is TGTGCCAGCAGTTCGATGTGGACCGGACAGCCCCAGCATTTT.

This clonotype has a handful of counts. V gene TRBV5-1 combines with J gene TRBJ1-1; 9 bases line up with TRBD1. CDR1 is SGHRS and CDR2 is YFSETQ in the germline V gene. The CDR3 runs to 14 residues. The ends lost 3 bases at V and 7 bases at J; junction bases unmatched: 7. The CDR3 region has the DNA TGCGCCAGCAGCTGGGGACAGGGCCGGGGTGAAGCTTTCTTT. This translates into CASSWGQGRGEAFF.